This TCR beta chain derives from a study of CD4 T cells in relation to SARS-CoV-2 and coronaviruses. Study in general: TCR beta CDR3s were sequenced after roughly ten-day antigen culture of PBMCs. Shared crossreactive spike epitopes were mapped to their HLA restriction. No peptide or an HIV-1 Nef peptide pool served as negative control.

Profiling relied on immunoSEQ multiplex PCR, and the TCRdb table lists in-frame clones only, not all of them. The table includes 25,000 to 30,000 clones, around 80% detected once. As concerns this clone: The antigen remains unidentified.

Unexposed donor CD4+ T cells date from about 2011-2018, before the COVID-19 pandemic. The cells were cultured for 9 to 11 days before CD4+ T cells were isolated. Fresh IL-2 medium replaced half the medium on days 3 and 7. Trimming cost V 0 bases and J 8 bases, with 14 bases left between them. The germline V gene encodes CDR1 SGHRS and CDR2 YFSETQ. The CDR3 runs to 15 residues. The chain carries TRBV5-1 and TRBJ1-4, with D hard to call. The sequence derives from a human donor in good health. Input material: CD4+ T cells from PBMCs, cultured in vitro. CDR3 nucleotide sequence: TGCGCCAGCAGCTTGGCAGTGACTATAGGAGAAAAACTGTTTTTT. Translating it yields CASSLAVTIGEKLFF.